These 22 T cell receptor beta chains came from one sample sequenced in a study of T cell repertoires in ileal Crohn's disease. TCRdb keeps only in-frame clones here, not all; method: immunoSEQ multiplex PCR. Among several thousand clones listed, roughly 85% were seen once. Noted time point: inflamed ileum from the surgical specimen. The sequenced sample was ileal tissue. The source of these receptors is an adult with Crohn's disease.

The V and J genes are TRBV30 and TRBJ2-7; TRBD1 might be the D (5 bases). The germline V and J ends were trimmed by 0 bases and 3 bases, with 9 bases remaining between them. Germline CDR1 GTSNPN, CDR2 SVGIG (reference sequence). This CDR3 spans 13 amino acids. CDR3 in amino acids: CAWSVEDNYEQYF. CDR3 DNA: TGTGCCTGGAGTGTAGAGGACAACTACGAGCAGTACTTC.

The CDR3 DNA reads as TGTGCCAGCTCATATGGTAGCAATCAGCCCCAGCATTTT. This encodes CASSYGSNQPQHF. The rearrangement uses TRBV18 and TRBJ1-5; D remains unclear. The length of the CDR3 is 13 residues. Germline CDR1 KGHSH, CDR2 LQKENI. The V gene lost 5 bases and the J gene lost 0 bases, with 5 bases spanning the gap. The full variable domain, with the rest looked up from reference TRBV18 and TRBJ1-5, is NAGVMQNPRHLVRRRGQEARLRCSPMKGHSHVYWYRQLPEEGLKFMVYLQKENIIDESGMPKERFSAEFPKEGPSILRIQQVVRGDSAAYFCASSYGSNQPQHFGDGTRLSIL.

The chain is built from TRBV5-4 and TRBJ2-7, with 11 bases lining up with TRBD2. The CDR3 loop spans 15 amino acids. CDR1 is SGHNT, CDR2 YYREEE, per germline (reference sequence). Losses at the gene ends were 3 bases for V and 6 bases for J; bases not matched to a gene: 8. The CDR3 spells CASSSLAGGIFEQYF. The DNA for the CDR3 is TGTGCCAGCAGCTCTTTAGCGGGGGGGATCTTCGAGCAGTACTTC.

In its sample, this clone was seen once. This chain joins TRBV5-1 and TRBJ2-2; D remains ambiguous. The CDR3 covers 15 residues. Trimming took 1 base from V and 1 from J, leaving 8 bases between them. Germline lookup yields CDR1 SGHRS and CDR2 YFSETQ. The CDR3 loop is CASSLSSGNTGELFF. The CDR3 region has the DNA TGCGCCAGCAGCTTGTCTTCAGGGAACACCGGGGAGCTGTTTTTT.

CDR3 DNA: TGTGCCAGCTCGGCCGGGACAGGGCTTTCCTACGAGCAGTACTTC. It is translated as CASSAGTGLSYEQYF. This chain uses TRBV18 with TRBJ2-7; TRBD1 aligns across 9 bases. CDR1 KGHSH and CDR2 LQKENI come from the germline V gene. Germline trimming cut 6 bases from V and 1 base from J; bases unmatched to any gene: 7. This CDR3 has 15 residues.

The gene calls are TRBV4-2 and TRBJ1-5; TRBD1 matches 8 bases. The ends lost 1 base at V and 5 bases at J; junction bases unmatched: 4. Looked up from germline, CDR1 is LGHNA and CDR2 is YNFKEQ. The CDR3 runs to 15 residues. The CDR3: CASSQGTGQYQPQHF. CDR3 nucleotide sequence: TGTGCCAGCAGCCAAGGGACAGGGCAGTATCAGCCCCAGCATTTT.

The DNA of the CDR3 is TGCAGCGTTGCCGGGACAGAATATTCTGGAAACACCATATATTTT. Its protein product is CSVAGTEYSGNTIYF. V gene TRBV29-1 combines with J gene TRBJ1-3; TRBD1 matches at 7 bases. CDR1 and CDR2 (germline): SQVTM, ANQGSEA. Unmatched junction bases numbered 7, after V lost 4 bases and J lost 1 base. This CDR3 spans 15 amino acids.

The chain is built from TRBV30 and TRBJ2-7, with TRBD2 identical over 14 bases. Losses at the gene ends were 4 bases for V and 0 bases for J; bases not matched to a gene: 5. The germline V gene has CDR1 GTSNPN and CDR2 SVGIG (reference sequence). The CDR3 consists of 16 residues. CDR3 nucleotide sequence: TGTGCCTGGACGGGACTAGCGGGGGCGAGCTCCTACGAGCAGTACTTC. Translation: CAWTGLAGASSYEQYF. Using reference TRBV30 and TRBJ2-7 for the parts outside the CDR3, the full variable domain is SQTIHQWPATLVQPVGSPLSLECTVEGTSNPNLYWYRQAAGRGLQLLFYSVGIGQISSEVPQNLSASRPQDRQFILSSKKLLLSDSGFYLCAWTGLAGASSYEQYFGPGTRLTVT.

This clone was found a few times. This sample includes further DNA sequences coding for the same CDR3. The rearrangement links TRBV28 to TRBJ1-1, with 7 bases aligning to TRBD1. The CDR3 covers 11 residues. V shed 9 bases and J 6 bases; nucleotides not matched to a gene: 4. Germline V lookup: CDR1 MDHEN, CDR2 SYDVKM. The CDR3 DNA is TGTGCCAGTAGGGGGCGGCCTGAAGCTTTCTTT. This codes for CASRGRPEAFF.

The chain employs TRBV27 and TRBJ2-3, with 7 bases lining up with TRBD2. CDR1 is MNHEY and CDR2 is SMNVEV in the germline V gene (reference sequence). The CDR3 has 16 residues. The ends lost 5 bases at V and 1 base at J; junction bases unmatched: 9. The DNA for the CDR3 is TGTGCCAGCAGTCGCATCCGGGGAGGGGGCACAGATACGCAGTATTTT. Protein: CASSRIRGGGTDTQYF.

The J gene is TRBJ2-7, the V gene TRBV2; 8 nucleotides align to TRBD2. Per germline, CDR1 SNHLY and CDR2 FYNNEI. V shed 7 bases, J shed 4 bases, and the junction held 15 bases outside the gene matches. The CDR3 runs 16 residues. This CDR3 reads CASTYTVEAGAYEQYF. DNA of the CDR3: TGTGCCAGCACTTATACCGTTGAAGCGGGAGCATACGAGCAGTACTTC.

The table lists this clone with a count of one. The chain links TRBV12-5 to TRBJ2-3; D unclear. The CDR3 is 13 residues long. V was clipped by 6 bases and J by 5 bases, with 12 bases between them. CDR1 LGHNT and CDR2 FRNRAP come from the germline V gene. This chain's CDR3 is CASGSNRGDTQYF. CDR3 DNA: TGTGCTAGTGGCTCCAATCGTGGAGATACGCAGTATTTT.

The V call is TRBV10-3, the J call TRBJ2-3; maybe TRBD2 (5 bases). V lost 6 bases to trimming and J lost 3 bases, with 16 bases between them. This CDR3 region has 15 residues. CDR1 ENHRY and CDR2 SYGVKD come from the germline V gene. CDR3: CAIRRSGGRTDTQYF. The CDR3 nucleotides are TGTGCCATCAGGCGCTCAGGAGGACGAACAGATACGCAGTATTTT.

The V gene is TRBV2, the J gene TRBJ2-7; 7 bases are a match to TRBD2. There are 15 residues in the CDR3. Germline lookup yields CDR1 SNHLY and CDR2 FYNNEI. The V and J ends lost 0 bases and 0 bases, in that order; junction bases with no gene match: 2. The CDR3: CASSEAGGSSYEQYF. CDR3 in DNA: TGTGCCAGCAGTGAAGCGGGCGGGAGCTCCTACGAGCAGTACTTC.

The chain employs TRBV27 and TRBJ2-3, with D tentatively TRBD1 (6 bases). The germline gives CDR1 MNHEY, CDR2 SMNVEV (reference sequence). The V and J ends lost 8 bases and 0 bases respectively, with 24 bases between them. The CDR3 spans 18 residues. CDR3 loop: CASRTRQLARGSTDTQYF. The CDR3 nucleotides read TGTGCCAGCCGTACTCGGCAGCTTGCTAGGGGGAGCACAGATACGCAGTATTTT.

This chain links TRBV4-2 with TRBJ1-6; D ambiguous. The CDR3 is 13 residues long. The ends were cut back, 0 bases at V and 10 bases at J, with 7 bases in the middle. CDR1 and CDR2 (germline): LGHNA, YNFKEQ. Written as DNA, the CDR3 is TGTGCCAGCAGCCAAGACTTATCCTCACCCCTCCACTTT. Protein sequence: CASSQDLSSPLHF.

The chain links TRBV28 to TRBJ1-2, with D unclear. CDR3 length: 13 amino acids. Germline lookup yields CDR1 MDHEN and CDR2 SYDVKM. Trimming took 8 bases from V and 7 from J, leaving 17 bases between them. CDR3 nucleotides: TGTGCCAGCCGTGTAGGTGGCTCCGGTGGCTACACCTTC. It translates to CASRVGGSGGYTF.

The V call is TRBV6-1, the J call TRBJ1-5; D is possibly TRBD1 (6 bases). The length of the CDR3 is 16 residues. Germline V CDR1 and CDR2: MNHNS, SASEGT. V shed 3 bases and J shed 2 bases, with 14 bases lying between them. The CDR3 sequence: CASSDPSGAGNQPQHF. The CDR3 DNA sequence: TGTGCCAGCAGTGATCCTTCGGGGGCGGGCAATCAGCCCCAGCATTTT.

CDR3 nucleotides: TGTGCCAGCAGCACACAGGACAGCTCCTATAATTCACCCCTCCACTTT. Its protein is CASSTQDSSYNSPLHF. The chain carries TRBV28 and TRBJ1-6, with a weak D call TRBD1 (6 bases). V was trimmed by 6 bases and J by 0 bases, leaving 12 bases between them. The CDR3 contains 16 residues. In germline, CDR1 is MDHEN, CDR2 SYDVKM.

This chain joins TRBV11-2 and TRBJ2-7; 8 positions match TRBD2. CDR1 is SGHAT and CDR2 is FQNNGV in the germline V gene. This CDR3 has 16 residues. The J segment lost 3 bases and the V segment lost 1 base, leaving 8 bases of the junction unmatched. CDR3 in DNA: TGTGCCAGCAGCTTAGTGAGGAGCGGGAGAAGCTACGAGCAGTACTTC. Its protein is CASSLVRSGRSYEQYF.

The sample holds one count of this clone. Within the sample, other DNA sequences also encode this same CDR3. This rearrangement joins TRBV4-3 to TRBJ2-7, with D hard to call. The V gene lost 1 base and the J gene lost 6 bases, with 7 bases spanning the gap. Germline V gene lookup returns CDR1 LGHNA and CDR2 YSLEER. The CDR3 is made up of 12 amino acids. The DNA of the CDR3 is TGCGCCAGCAGCCAAGGCAGGAGCGAGCAGTACTTC. It specifies CASSQGRSEQYF.

This clone came up once. This chain links TRBV19 with TRBJ1-5; D unclear. The CDR3 sequence is 16 residues long. Trimming cost V 3 bases and J 2 bases, with 14 bases left between them. Germline V gene sequence: CDR1 LNHDA, CDR2 SQIVND (reference sequence). The DNA for the CDR3 is TGTGCCAGTAGTATTGCCGGGTCACGAGGCAATCAGCCCCAGCATTTT. Translated: CASSIAGSRGNQPQHF.